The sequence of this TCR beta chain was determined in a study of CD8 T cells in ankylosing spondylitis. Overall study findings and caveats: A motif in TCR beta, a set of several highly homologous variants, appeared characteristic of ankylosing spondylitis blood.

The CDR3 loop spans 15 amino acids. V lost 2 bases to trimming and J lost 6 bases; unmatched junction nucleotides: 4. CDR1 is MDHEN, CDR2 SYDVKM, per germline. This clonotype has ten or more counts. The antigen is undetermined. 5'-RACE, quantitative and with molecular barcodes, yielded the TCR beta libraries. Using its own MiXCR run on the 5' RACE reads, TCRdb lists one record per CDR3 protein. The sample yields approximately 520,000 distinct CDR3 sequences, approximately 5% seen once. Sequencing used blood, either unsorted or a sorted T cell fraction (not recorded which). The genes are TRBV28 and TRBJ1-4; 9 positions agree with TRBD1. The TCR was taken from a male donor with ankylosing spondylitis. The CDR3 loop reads CASSLPGTGYEKLFF. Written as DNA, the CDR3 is TGTGCCAGCAGTTTACCCGGGACAGGGTATGAAAAACTGTTTTTT. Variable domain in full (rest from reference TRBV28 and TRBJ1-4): DVKVTQSSRYLVKRTGEKVFLECVQDMDHENMFWYRQDPGLGLRLIYFSYDVKMKEKGDIPEGYSVSREKKERFSLILESASTNQTSMYLCASSLPGTGYEKLFFGSGTQLSVL.